This T cell receptor beta chain appears in the sequencing data of a study of cytomegalovirus exposure and HLA in healthy donors. Study-level results: It was confirmed in vitro that a few of the CMV-associated chains were specific for CMV antigens. Cytomegalovirus status was reportedly diagnosed by the classifier with high specificity and sensitivity. Among TCR sequences, most were rare, though some public TCRs appeared in many donors.

Germline-derived CDR1 and CDR2 are MGHRA and YSYEKL. The junction had 8 bases not matched to a gene; V was cut back by 4 bases and J by 5 bases. This CDR3 has 16 amino acids. 13 Jbeta primers and 60 Vbeta primers were used for the PCR. This table comes from immunoSEQ multiplex PCR, and its TCRdb copy is limited to in-frame clones, with some not included. Of hundreds of thousands of clones in the sample, about three quarters are singletons; the top ten hold 15% to 17%. Notes on this clone: The antigen remains unidentified.

Each of the donors was a healthy bone marrow donor. The chain joins TRBV4-1 to TRBJ2-3, with TRBD2 identical over 11 bases. Sequenced: PBMCs. The receptor was derived from a man aged 40-49 years in good health and CMV-seronegative. The CDR3 DNA reads as TGCGCCAGCAGCCCCTTACTAGCGGGAGCGGGAGATACGCAGTATTTT. The encoded protein is CASSPLLAGAGDTQYF.